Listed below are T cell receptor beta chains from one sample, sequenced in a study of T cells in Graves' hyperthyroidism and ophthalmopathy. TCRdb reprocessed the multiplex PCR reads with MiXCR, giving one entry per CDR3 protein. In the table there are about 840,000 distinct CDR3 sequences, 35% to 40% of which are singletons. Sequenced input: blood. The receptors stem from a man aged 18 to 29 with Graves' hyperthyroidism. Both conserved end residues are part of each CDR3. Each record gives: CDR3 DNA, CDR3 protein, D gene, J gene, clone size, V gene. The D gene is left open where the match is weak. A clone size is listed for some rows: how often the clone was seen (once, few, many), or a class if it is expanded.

TGTGCCAGCAGCGCCGCCAGGGTCGACTATGGCTACACCTTC CASSAARVDYGYTF - TRBJ1-2 many TRBV5-4
TGCGCCAGCAGCCAACCAATCTACGAGCAGTACTTC CASSQPIYEQYF - TRBJ2-7 few TRBV4-3
TGCAGCGTTGAAGCGGGGCAGGGGCCTAACTATGGCTACACCTTC CSVEAGQGPNYGYTF - TRBJ1-2 many TRBV29-1
TGTGCCGGCGGGACTAATGAAAAACTGTTTTTT CAGGTNEKLFF - TRBJ1-4 - TRBV25-1
TGTGCCAGCAGTTACGGCGATGAAAAACTGTTTTTT CASSYGDEKLFF - TRBJ1-4 - TRBV6-5
TGTGCCACCAGCGTACGCACGGCGAGCTCTGGAAACACCATATATTTT CATSVRTASSGNTIYF - TRBJ1-3 many TRBV15
TGTGCCAGCAGCCTGGGATCTCTTCAAGATAACTCCGGGGAGCTGTTTTTT CASSLGSLQDNSGELFF - TRBJ2-2 few TRBV7-2
TGCAGTGCTCACAGACAAGAGACCCAGTACTTC CSAHRQETQYF - TRBJ2-5 many TRBV20-1
TGTGCCAGCAGTCCCGTCACAGGGTTCCAAGAGACCCAGTACTTC CASSPVTGFQETQYF - TRBJ2-5 few TRBV6-5
TGCAGCTTATCAGCCGACCATTACGAGCAGTACTTC CSLSADHYEQYF - TRBJ2-7 - TRBV29-1
TGTGCCAGCAGCTTAGATCAGACAGGGAGAAGAGAAAAACTGTTTTTT CASSLDQTGRREKLFF TRBD1 TRBJ1-4 - TRBV11-2
TGTGCCAGTGGAACAGGTCTTGATGGCTACACCTTC CASGTGLDGYTF - TRBJ1-2 - TRBV19
TGTGCCAGCAGTTACGGGGCAGCTTATCAGCCCCAGCATTTT CASSYGAAYQPQHF - TRBJ1-5 few TRBV6-5
TGCAGCGTTGCGGGGGGAAGCAATCAGCCCCAGCATTTT CSVAGGSNQPQHF - TRBJ1-5 - TRBV29-1
TGTGCCAGTAGCACGACGGTGCGGACCTTTGGTCTAGGCCGCAATCAGCCCCAGCATTTT CASSTTVRTFGLGRNQPQHF - TRBJ1-5 - TRBV19
TGCGCCAGCAGCCAAGGTCCGATAGGGTCCTACGAGCAGTACTTC CASSQGPIGSYEQYF - TRBJ2-7 - TRBV4-1
TGTGCCAGCAGCCGAGCGCCCCGGACGGAGGTCGGCTACACCTTC CASSRAPRTEVGYTF - TRBJ1-2 - TRBV7-9
TGTGCCAGCAGTTCCTCCGGGGTCCAAGAGACCCAGTACTTC CASSSSGVQETQYF - TRBJ2-5 few TRBV12-3/TRBV12-4
TGTGCCACCAGCACTCCCTTAACTGGGACCCCCACTGAAGCTTTCTTT CATSTPLTGTPTEAFF - TRBJ1-1 - TRBV15
TGTGCCAGCGGGGGCGAAGGCTACACCTTC CASGGEGYTF - TRBJ1-2 - TRBV25-1
TGCAGTGCTAGATCAAACAGGGGAAACACTGAAGCTTTC CSARSNRGNTEAF TRBD1 TRBJ2-6 - TRBV20-1
TGCGCCAGCAGCCAAACTGGACAGGGTGACGAGACCCAGTACTTC CASSQTGQGDETQYF TRBD1 TRBJ2-5 many TRBV4-1
TGTGCCAGCAGCTCATTGACTAGCGGAAAGAACACCGGGGAGCTGTTTTTT CASSSLTSGKNTGELFF TRBD2 TRBJ2-2 few TRBV7-2
TGCGCCAGCAGCCAATTGACAGGGGGAACCTACGAGCAGTACTTC CASSQLTGGTYEQYF TRBD1 TRBJ2-7 - TRBV4-1
TGTGCCAGCACCCCCCTACGAGGGCCCTCCTACGAGCAGTACTTC CASTPLRGPSYEQYF - TRBJ2-7 few TRBV7-6
TGTGCCAGCAGCCTCCTTTCGGGGGTTGGAGGCTACACCTTC CASSLLSGVGGYTF - TRBJ1-2 few TRBV12-3/TRBV12-4